This T cell receptor beta chain emerged from a study of blood T cell repertoires in COVID-19. The CDR3 runs to 15 residues. Germline V gene sequence: CDR1 MNHNS, CDR2 SASEGT. This clone was counted a single time. The junction does not match germline at one end; this may be a read error. The protocol was immunoSEQ multiplex PCR, while the TCRdb copy is restricted to in-frame clones and leaves out a portion. Of about 46,000 clones listed, around 82% are singletons. J is TRBJ1-4 and V is TRBV6-1; 7 bases are shared with TRBD1. This receptor was obtained from a woman over 75 with acute or convalescent COVID-19. The source material was peripheral blood. The CDR3 here is CASREGQGGTEKLFF. The DNA for the CDR3 is TGTGCCAGCAGAGAAGGGCAGGGGGGTACTGAAAAACTGTTTTTT.